This T cell receptor (beta chain) was identified in a study of T-cell reconstitution after alpha-beta-depleted transplantation in children listed by TCRdb under 2016. The study in broad terms: Using TCR repertoire profiling, the study quantitatively followed how T-cell immune reconstitution unfolded in children after TCRalphabeta/CD19-depleted allogeneic hematopoietic cell transplantation.

Libraries came from PCR. TCRdb records Illumina HiSeq 2500 as the sequencer. Molecular barcoding was employed in the preparation of TCR libraries, with unique molecular identifiers being used to normalize TCRbeta repertoire quantification. TCRdb trimmed the raw reads at Q25, called clones with MiXCR and kept productive beta chains. A single entry per CDR3 protein holds the most common genes and DNA from its merged rows. Within this sample are about 600,000 distinct CDR3 sequences, with roughly 10% of them counted one time only. The top ten constitute 4% of the sample. This clonotype was found many times. Its target antigen remains unknown. The junction departs from germline at one end; a sequencing error may be responsible. The CDR3 covers 13 residues, taking in both the cysteine and the phenylalanine. Only the CDR3 part of the read is kept: 39 bases, read in frame from the first base. In the germline V gene, CDR1 corresponds to MNHEY and CDR2 to SVGAGI.

The clonotype originates from a human donor who donated a stem cell graft to a child with acute myeloid leukemia. This chain is built from TRBV6-5 and TRBJ1-1, with no reliable assignment of the D segment. The source material was PBMCs from the stem cell graft donor, sampled from the stem cell graft. The encoded CDR3 is CASSFMGNAEAFF. At the DNA level, the sequence is TGTGCCAGCAGTTTCATGGGGAACGCTGAAGCTTTCTTT.